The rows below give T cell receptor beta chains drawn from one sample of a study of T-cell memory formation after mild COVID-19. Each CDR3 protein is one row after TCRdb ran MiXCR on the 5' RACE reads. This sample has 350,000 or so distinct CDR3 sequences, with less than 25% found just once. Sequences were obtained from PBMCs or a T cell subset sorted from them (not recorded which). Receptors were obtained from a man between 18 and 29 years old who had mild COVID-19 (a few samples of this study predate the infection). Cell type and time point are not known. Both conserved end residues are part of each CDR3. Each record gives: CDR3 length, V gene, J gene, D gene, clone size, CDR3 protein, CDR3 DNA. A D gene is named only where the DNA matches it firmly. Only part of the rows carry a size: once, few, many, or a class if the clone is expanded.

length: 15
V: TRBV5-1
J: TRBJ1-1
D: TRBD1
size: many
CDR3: CASSLQGGFSTEAFF
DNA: TGCGCCAGCAGCCTACAGGGGGGGTTCTCCACTGAAGCTTTCTTT

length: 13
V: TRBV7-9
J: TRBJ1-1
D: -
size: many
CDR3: CASNWGSGGEAFF
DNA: TGTGCCAGCAACTGGGGGTCGGGGGGTGAAGCTTTCTTT

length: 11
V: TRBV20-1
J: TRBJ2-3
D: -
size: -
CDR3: CSAQLPDTQYF
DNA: TGCAGTGCCCAGCTACCAGATACGCAGTATTTT

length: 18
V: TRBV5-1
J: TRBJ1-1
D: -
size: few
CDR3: CASSLGPGLGTMNTEAFF
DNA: TGCGCCAGCAGCTTGGGTCCGGGTTTGGGTACCATGAACACTGAAGCTTTCTTT

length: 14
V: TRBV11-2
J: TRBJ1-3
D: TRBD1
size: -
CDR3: CASSLGQGKNTIYF
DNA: TGTGCCAGCAGCTTGGGACAGGGTAAAAACACCATATATTTT

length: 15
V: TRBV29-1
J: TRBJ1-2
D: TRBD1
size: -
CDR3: CSVEGTGDFLYGYTF
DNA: TGCAGCGTTGAGGGGACAGGGGATTTTCTCTATGGCTACACCTTC

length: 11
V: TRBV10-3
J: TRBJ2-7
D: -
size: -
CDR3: CAIGKAYEQYF
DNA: TGTGCCATCGGAAAGGCCTACGAGCAGTACTTC

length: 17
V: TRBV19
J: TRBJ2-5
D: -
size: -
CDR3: CASSSGDVAFVKETQYF
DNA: TGTGCCAGTAGTTCCGGGGACGTCGCGTTCGTTAAAGAGACCCAGTACTTC

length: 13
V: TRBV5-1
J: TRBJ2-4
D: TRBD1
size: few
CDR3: CASSLGQGYGRYF
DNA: TGCGCCAGCAGCTTGGGACAGGGTTACGGACGGTACTTC

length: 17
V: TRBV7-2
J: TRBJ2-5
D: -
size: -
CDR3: CASSLDRPGREQETQYF
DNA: TGTGCCAGCAGCTTAGATCGGCCAGGCAGGGAGCAAGAGACCCAGTACTTC

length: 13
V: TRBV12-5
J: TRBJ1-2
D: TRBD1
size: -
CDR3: CASGLRTGDGYTF
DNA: TGTGCTAGTGGTTTGAGGACAGGGGATGGCTACACCTTC

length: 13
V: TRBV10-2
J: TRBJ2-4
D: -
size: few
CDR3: CASSRVSWTIQYF
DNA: TGCGCCAGCAGCCGCGTATCCTGGACCATTCAGTACTTC

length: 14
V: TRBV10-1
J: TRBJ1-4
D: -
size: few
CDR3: CASSESSSNEKLFF
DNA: TGCGCCAGCAGTGAATCGAGCTCGAATGAAAAACTGTTTTTT

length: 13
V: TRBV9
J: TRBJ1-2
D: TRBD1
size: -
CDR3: CASSGGDSYGYTF
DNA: TGTGCCAGCAGCGGGGGGGACAGCTATGGCTACACCTTC

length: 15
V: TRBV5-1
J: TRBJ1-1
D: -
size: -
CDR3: CASSAAGSPNTEAFF
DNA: TGCGCCAGCAGCGCGGCTGGCTCGCCTAACACTGAAGCTTTCTTT

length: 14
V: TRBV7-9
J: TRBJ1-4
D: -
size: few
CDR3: CASSLQQGNEKLFF
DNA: TGTGCCAGCAGCTTGCAACAGGGTAATGAAAAACTGTTTTTT

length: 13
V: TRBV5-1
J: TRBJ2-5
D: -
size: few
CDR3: CASSRDGEETQYF
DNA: TGCGCCAGCAGCCGGGACGGGGAAGAGACCCAGTACTTC

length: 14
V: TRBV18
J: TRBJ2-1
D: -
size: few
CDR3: CASSWRISYNEQFF
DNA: TGTGCCAGCTCGTGGAGGATCTCCTACAATGAGCAGTTCTTC